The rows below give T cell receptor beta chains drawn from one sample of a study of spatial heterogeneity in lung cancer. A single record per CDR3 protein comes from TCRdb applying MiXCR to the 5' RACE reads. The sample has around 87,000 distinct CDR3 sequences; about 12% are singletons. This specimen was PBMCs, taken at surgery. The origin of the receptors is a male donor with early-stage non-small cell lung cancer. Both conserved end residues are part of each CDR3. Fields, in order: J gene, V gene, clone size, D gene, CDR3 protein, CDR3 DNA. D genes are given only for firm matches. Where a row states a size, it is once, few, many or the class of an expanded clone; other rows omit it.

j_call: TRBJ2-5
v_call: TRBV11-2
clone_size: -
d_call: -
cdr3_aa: CASSLDSQETQYF
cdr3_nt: TGTGCCAGCAGCTTGGACAGCCAAGAGACCCAGTACTTC

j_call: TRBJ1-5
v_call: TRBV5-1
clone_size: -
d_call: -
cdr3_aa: CASSLIGGSNQPQHF
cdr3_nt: TGCGCCAGCAGCTTGATCGGGGGTAGCAATCAGCCCCAGCATTTT

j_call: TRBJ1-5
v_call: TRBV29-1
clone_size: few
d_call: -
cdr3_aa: CSVVQGPGQPQHF
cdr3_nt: TGCAGCGTTGTTCAGGGGCCGGGGCAGCCCCAGCATTTT

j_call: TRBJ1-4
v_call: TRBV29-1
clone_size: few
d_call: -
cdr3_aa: CSNPGANEKLFF
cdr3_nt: TGCAGCAATCCCGGGGCCAATGAAAAACTGTTTTTT

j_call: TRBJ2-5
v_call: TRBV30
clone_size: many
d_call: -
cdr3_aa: CAWSQGNWETQYF
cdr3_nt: TGTGCCTGGAGTCAGGGGAATTGGGAGACCCAGTACTTC

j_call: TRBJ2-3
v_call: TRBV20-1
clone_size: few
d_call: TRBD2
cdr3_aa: CSARPRVAGGEDTQYF
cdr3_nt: TGCAGTGCTAGACCCCGAGTAGCGGGGGGGGAAGATACGCAGTATTTT

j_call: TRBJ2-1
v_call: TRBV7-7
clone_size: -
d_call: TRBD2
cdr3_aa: CASSQGLDYNEQFF
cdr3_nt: TGTGCTAGCAGCCAGGGACTAGACTACAATGAGCAGTTCTTC

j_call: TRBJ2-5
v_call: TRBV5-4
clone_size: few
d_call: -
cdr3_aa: CASSPGTGETQYF
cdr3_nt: TGTGCCAGCAGCCCTGGGACTGGTGAGACCCAGTACTTC

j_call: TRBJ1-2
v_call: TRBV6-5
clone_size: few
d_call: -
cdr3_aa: CASSGRQDGNYGYTF
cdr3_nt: TGTGCCAGCAGTGGAAGACAGGACGGGAACTATGGCTACACCTTC

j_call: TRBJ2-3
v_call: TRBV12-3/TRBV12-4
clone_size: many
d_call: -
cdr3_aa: CASSRRARTDTQYF
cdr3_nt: TGTGCCAGCAGTCGGAGGGCCCGCACAGATACGCAGTATTTT

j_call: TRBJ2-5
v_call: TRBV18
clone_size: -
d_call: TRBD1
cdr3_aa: CASSQDRGQETQYF
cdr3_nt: TGTGCCAGCTCCCAGGACAGGGGGCAAGAGACCCAGTACTTC

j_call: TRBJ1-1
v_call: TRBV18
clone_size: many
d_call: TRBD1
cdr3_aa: CASSPSGQGPEAFF
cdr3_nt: TGTGCCAGCTCACCATCCGGACAGGGCCCTGAAGCTTTCTTT

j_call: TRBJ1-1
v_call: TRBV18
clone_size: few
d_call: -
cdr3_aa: CASSPTRSPETEAFF
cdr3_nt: TGTGCCAGCTCACCAACTCGCAGTCCCGAGACTGAAGCTTTCTTT

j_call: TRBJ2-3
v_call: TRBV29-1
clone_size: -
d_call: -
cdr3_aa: CSSEEGGTDTQYF
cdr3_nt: TGCAGCAGTGAGGAGGGCGGCACAGATACGCAGTATTTT

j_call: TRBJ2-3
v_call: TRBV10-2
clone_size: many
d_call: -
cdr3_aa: CASSEGRGSLDTQYF
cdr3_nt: TGCGCCAGCAGTGAGGGGCGGGGAAGTCTAGATACGCAGTATTTT

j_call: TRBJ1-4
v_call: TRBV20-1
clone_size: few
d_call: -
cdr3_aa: CSARQGPATNEKLFF
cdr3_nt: TGCAGTGCTAGACAGGGTCCCGCAACTAATGAAAAACTGTTTTTT

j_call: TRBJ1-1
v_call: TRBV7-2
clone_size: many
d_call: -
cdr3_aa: CASSFGNTEAFF
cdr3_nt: TGTGCCAGCAGCTTCGGGAACACTGAAGCTTTCTTT

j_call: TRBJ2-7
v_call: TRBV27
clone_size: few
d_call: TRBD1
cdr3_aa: CASRRTGVDEQYF
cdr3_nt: TGTGCCAGCAGAAGGACAGGGGTCGACGAGCAGTACTTC

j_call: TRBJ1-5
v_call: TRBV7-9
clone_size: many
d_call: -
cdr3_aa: CASSYGTAGPQHF
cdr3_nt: TGTGCCAGCAGCTATGGGACTGCTGGCCCCCAGCATTTT

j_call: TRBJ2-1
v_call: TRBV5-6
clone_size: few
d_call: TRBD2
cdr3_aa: CASSLGPSGVIVEQFF
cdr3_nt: TGTGCCAGCAGCTTGGGTCCTAGCGGGGTAATCGTTGAGCAGTTCTTC

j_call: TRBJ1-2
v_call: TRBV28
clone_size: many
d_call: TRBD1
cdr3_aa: CASSLGQGTGYGYTF
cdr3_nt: TGTGCCAGCAGTTTAGGACAGGGGACGGGCTATGGCTACACCTTC

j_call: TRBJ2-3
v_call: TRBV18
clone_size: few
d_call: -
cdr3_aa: CASSPFPAMTDTQYF
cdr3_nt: TGTGCCAGCTCACCTTTCCCAGCTATGACAGATACGCAGTATTTT